The 26 T cell receptor beta chains below all came from one sample that was sequenced in a study of blood T cell repertoires in COVID-19. Only in-frame clones appear in the TCRdb table, and some are missing; sequencing was by immunoSEQ multiplex PCR. Counted here are approximately 480,000 clones, roughly 90% occurring once; the ten biggest clones make up roughly 0.72%. Source material: PBMCs or T cells enriched from blood (not recorded which). The receptors were gathered from a woman younger than 30 who had recovered from COVID-19.

V is TRBV7-9 and J is TRBJ2-7; 7 bases fit TRBD2. The CDR3 loop spans 15 amino acids. Germline V gives CDR1 SEHNR, CDR2 FQNEAQ (reference sequence). Trimming at V came to 7 bases and at J to 1 base, leaving 10 bases not matched to a gene. The CDR3 region has the DNA TGTGCCAGCACCCCGGGGAGGGACCCTTCCTACGAGCAGTACTTC. Translation gives CASTPGRDPSYEQYF.

V usage is TRBV11-2 and J usage is TRBJ1-3; 7 nucleotides align to TRBD1. The CDR3 extends over 15 amino acids. CDR1 is SGHAT, CDR2 FQNNGV, per germline. Losses at the gene ends were 5 bases for V and 9 bases for J; bases not matched to a gene: 13. CDR3 nucleotides: TGTGCCAGCAGCCAACCCGACAGGGCTCTAGCCACCATATATTTT. Its translation: CASSQPDRALATIYF.

The rearrangement joins TRBV28 to TRBJ1-4; 7 bases match TRBD1. CDR1 and CDR2 from the germline V gene are MDHEN and SYDVKM. The CDR3 loop spans 13 amino acids. The ends lost 6 bases at V and 11 bases at J; junction bases unmatched: 9. CDR3 nucleotide sequence: TGTGCCAGCAGCCTGCAGGGGGACGAGAAACTGTTTTTT. Amino acids: CASSLQGDEKLFF.

The J gene is TRBJ1-6, the V gene TRBV7-9, with TRBD1 identical over 11 bases. The CDR3 sequence is 15 residues long. Losses at the gene ends were 0 bases for V and 8 bases for J; bases not matched to a gene: 0. Per germline, CDR1 SEHNR and CDR2 FQNEAQ (reference sequence). The CDR3 DNA sequence: TGTGCCAGCAGCTTAGCGGGACAGGGGGATTCACCCCTCCACTTT. Translation gives CASSLAGQGDSPLHF. The full variable domain, in which reference TRBV7-9 and TRBJ1-6 provide the parts outside the CDR3, is DTGVSQNPRHKITKRGQNVTFRCDPISEHNRLYWYRQTLGQGPEFLTYFQNEAQLEKSRLLSDRFSAERPKGSFSTLEIQRTEQGDSAMYLCASSLAGQGDSPLHFGNGTRLTVT.

The rearrangement links TRBV19 to TRBJ1-5, with D unresolved. The CDR3 is 14 amino acids. V shed 6 bases and J shed 6 bases, with 15 bases lying between them. Germline V gene data show CDR1 as LNHDA and CDR2 as SQIVND (reference sequence). In nucleotides, the CDR3 is TGTGCCAGTAGGAATGCCGGAGGGTCTCAGCCCCAGCATTTT. Translation: CASRNAGGSQPQHF.

The gene calls are TRBV11-2 and TRBJ2-5; D is perhaps TRBD1 (5 bases). Germline CDR1 is SGHAT and CDR2 is FQNNGV. This CDR3 is built from 14 residues. V was cut by 6 bases and J by 4 bases, with 15 bases left in between. The CDR3 coding sequence is TGTGCCAGCAGTCGGTCAGGGTTGGCAGAGACCCAGTACTTC. Translation gives CASSRSGLAETQYF.

The chain recombines TRBV30 with TRBJ1-4, with D hard to call. V lost 4 bases and J lost 8, with 8 bases in between. This CDR3 has 11 residues. Germline lookup yields CDR1 GTSNPN and CDR2 SVGIG (reference sequence). CDR3 region: CAWIMGEKLFF. The DNA for the CDR3 is TGTGCCTGGATTATGGGCGAAAAACTGTTTTTT.

V usage is TRBV30 and J usage is TRBJ1-6; the D is unclear. The length of the CDR3 is 14 residues. CDR1 is GTSNPN, CDR2 SVGIG, per germline (reference sequence). V was clipped by 4 bases and J by 6 bases, with 13 bases between them. CDR3 nucleotide sequence: TGTGCCTGGACCGCAGACGTAGCTAATTCACCCCTCCACTTT. This translates into CAWTADVANSPLHF. The full variable domain, with the rest looked up from reference TRBV30 and TRBJ1-6, is SQTIHQWPATLVQPVGSPLSLECTVEGTSNPNLYWYRQAAGRGLQLLFYSVGIGQISSEVPQNLSASRPQDRQFILSSKKLLLSDSGFYLCAWTADVANSPLHFGNGTRLTVT.

The chain employs TRBV18 and TRBJ2-7; D is undetermined. The CDR3 sequence is 13 residues long. CDR1 and CDR2 from the germline V gene are KGHSH and LQKENI. V was pared by 2 bases and J by 1 base, with 6 bases between. CDR3 protein: CASSPVYSYEQYF. The CDR3, as DNA: TGTGCCAGCTCACCAGTCTATTCCTACGAGCAGTACTTC.

This chain connects TRBV10-1 to TRBJ2-3; 9 bases are a match to TRBD1. J was trimmed by 1 base and V by 2 bases; bases with no gene match: 4. Germline V gene sequence: CDR1 WNHNN, CDR2 SYGVQD (reference sequence). The CDR3 length is 16 residues. The CDR3 DNA is TGCGCCAGCAGTGAGGACCGGGACAGGGGCACAGATACGCAGTATTTT. This gives the protein CASSEDRDRGTDTQYF.

This rearrangement joins TRBV10-2 to TRBJ1-1; TRBD1 aligns across 8 bases. After removal of 6 bases from V and 5 bases from J, the junction contained 8 bases not matched to a gene. The CDR3 contains 14 residues. Germline CDR1 reads WSHSY; CDR2 reads SAAADI. The CDR3 region has the DNA TGCGCCAGCAGCCTTCAGGGGGCTGGTACTGAAGCTTTCTTT. Residues: CASSLQGAGTEAFF.

V usage is TRBV24-1 and J usage is TRBJ1-1; D is ambiguous. Germline assignment: CDR1 KGHDR and CDR2 SFDVKD. The V end was cut by 4 bases, the J end by 1 base, with 6 bases between. The CDR3 is 13 residues long. CDR3 sequence (DNA): TGTGCCACCAGTGACGGGTCGAACACTGAAGCTTTCTTT. Translated, it gives CATSDGSNTEAFF.

The rearrangement links TRBV4-1 to TRBJ2-7, with 13 bases matching TRBD2. The CDR3 is 14 amino acids. Germline assignment: CDR1 MGHRA and CDR2 YSYEKL. V was clipped by 4 bases and J by 7 bases; unmatched bases: 4. The CDR3 coding sequence is TGCGCCAGCAGCCCCGGACTAGCGGGGGATGAGCAGTACTTC. It encodes CASSPGLAGDEQYF.

V gene TRBV27 combines with J gene TRBJ1-4; TRBD1 is a possible D gene (5 bases). Per the germline V gene, CDR1 is MNHEY and CDR2 is SMNVEV (reference sequence). This CDR3 contains 14 residues. Trimming left V 6 bases short and J 7 bases short, with 15 bases between. For the CDR3, the DNA is TGTGCCAGCAGCATCGGGGGTTCCGGTGAAAAACTGTTTTTT. Encoded protein: CASSIGGSGEKLFF. The whole variable domain, filled in from reference TRBV27 and TRBJ1-4, reads EAQVTQNPRYLITVTGKKLTVTCSQNMNHEYMSWYRQDPGLGLRQIYYSMNVEVTDKGDVPEGYKVSRKEKRNFPLILESPSPNQTSLYFCASSIGGSGEKLFFGSGTQLSVL.

The V call is TRBV3-1 (or the pseudogene TRBV3-2), the J call TRBJ1-4; a weak D match, TRBD1 (6 bases). In germline, CDR1 is LGHDT, CDR2 YNNKEL (reference sequence). Trimming cost V 4 bases and J 6 bases, with 12 bases left between them. CDR3 length: 14 residues. CDR3 in DNA: TGTGCCAGCAGCCGGGTCCCAGGGGATGAAAAACTGTTTTTT. Protein sequence: CASSRVPGDEKLFF.

This clone was observed a handful of times. This chain connects TRBV19 to TRBJ1-5; a possible D gene is TRBD1 (6 bases). In germline, CDR1 is LNHDA, CDR2 SQIVND (reference sequence). Trimming stripped 5 bases from V and 1 base from J, with 15 bases between. This CDR3 region has 16 residues. CDR3 in amino acids: CASSLSRGVSNQPQHF. For the CDR3, the DNA is TGTGCCAGTAGTTTGTCCAGGGGTGTGAGCAATCAGCCCCAGCATTTT.

This clone was counted a few times. This chain uses TRBV6-1 with TRBJ2-2; 8 bases line up with TRBD1. Germline V gene sequence: CDR1 MNHNS, CDR2 SASEGT. The CDR3 has 17 amino acids. Trimming took 1 base from V and 1 from J; bases not matched to a gene: 5. As DNA, the CDR3 is TGTGCCAGCAGTGAAGGATGGGGGACAGGGAACACCGGGGAGCTGTTTTTT. Protein product: CASSEGWGTGNTGELFF.

In its sample, this clone was seen many times. This chain joins TRBV27 and TRBJ2-7; D is perhaps TRBD2 (7 bases). There are 13 residues in the CDR3. V lost 8 bases to trimming and J lost 3 bases, with 14 bases between them. In germline, CDR1 is MNHEY, CDR2 SMNVEV (reference sequence). The CDR3 loop is CASGGGPGYEQYF. Written as DNA, the CDR3 is TGTGCCAGCGGGGGGGGGCCTGGCTACGAGCAGTACTTC.

The chain joins TRBV27 to TRBJ2-3; TRBD1 aligns across 8 bases. Germline V lookup: CDR1 MNHEY, CDR2 SMNVEV (reference sequence). J gave up 4 bases and V 3 bases, and 12 bases lay outside the gene matches. This CDR3 region has 17 residues. CDR3 sequence (DNA): TGTGCCAGCAGTTTCGCGCGGACAGGGCTTTATTCAGATACGCAGTATTTT. It encodes CASSFARTGLYSDTQYF.

This sequence joins TRBV10-2 and TRBJ2-7; the match to TRBD1 covers 7 bases. Germline lookup yields CDR1 WSHSY and CDR2 SAAADI. This CDR3 has 14 residues. V lost 5 bases, J lost 5 bases, and 9 bases stayed unmatched. DNA of the CDR3: TGCGCCAGCAGTACTCGACAGGGCGCGAACGAGCAGTACTTC. Its translation: CASSTRQGANEQYF.

In its sample, this clone was seen once. The chain uses TRBV6-1 and TRBJ2-6, with 11 bases identical to TRBD1. V lost 3 bases and J lost 4; bases outside the gene matches: 8. Germline V gene data show CDR1 as MNHNS and CDR2 as SASEGT. This CDR3 has 18 residues. CDR3 sequence reads: CASSDPGQGGFGANVLTF. In DNA, the CDR3 is TGTGCCAGCAGTGACCCGGGACAGGGGGGTTTCGGGGCCAACGTCCTGACTTTC.

The chain has TRBV18 and TRBJ2-7; TRBD1 is a possible D gene (6 bases). The CDR3 has 19 amino acids. V was clipped by 4 bases and J by 0 bases, with 25 bases between them. Germline CDR1 KGHSH, CDR2 LQKENI. The CDR3 DNA reads TGTGCCAGCTCACAAGGGGGACCTCTTAGTCTCGACGTCTCCTACGAGCAGTACTTC. Translation: CASSQGGPLSLDVSYEQYF.

The chain has TRBV4-1 and TRBJ1-4, with TRBD1 identical over 7 bases. Germline lookup yields CDR1 MGHRA and CDR2 YSYEKL. J gave up 8 bases and V 6 bases, and 12 bases lay outside the gene matches. This CDR3 comprises 15 residues. Written as DNA, the CDR3 is TGCGCCAGCAGACAGCGGACAGGCCCGAGGGAAAAACTGTTTTTT. This codes for CASRQRTGPREKLFF.

The rearrangement links TRBV5-1 to TRBJ2-2; TRBD2 is a possible D gene (6 bases). The CDR3 covers 15 residues. From germline, CDR1 is SGHRS and CDR2 YFSETQ. The V end was cut by 2 bases, the J end by 3 bases, with 11 bases between. The DNA for the CDR3 is TGCGCCAGCAGCTTAAGGACGGGGGACACCGGGGAGCTGTTTTTT. Its translation is CASSLRTGDTGELFF.

The count of this clone is one. V gene TRBV6-5 combines with J gene TRBJ1-5, with 8 bases aligning to TRBD1. V shed 0 bases and J 6 bases; nucleotides not matched to a gene: 4. CDR3 length equals 15 residues. The germline CDR1 and CDR2 sequences are MNHEY and SVGAGI. This chain's CDR3 is CASSYSRQGAQPQHF. In nucleotides, the CDR3 is TGTGCCAGCAGTTACTCGCGCCAGGGGGCTCAGCCCCAGCATTTT.

This clone was recorded once. This chain links TRBV19 with TRBJ1-3, with a weak D call TRBD1 (5 bases). Trimming stripped 3 bases from V and 0 bases from J, with 12 bases between. Germline V gives CDR1 LNHDA, CDR2 SQIVND (reference sequence). There are 16 residues in the CDR3. CDR3 DNA: TGTGCCAGTAGTATTTGGAGGGGAACCTCTGGAAACACCATATATTTT. It codes for CASSIWRGTSGNTIYF.